Presented here are 26 T cell receptor beta chains from one specimen sequenced in a study of cytomegalovirus exposure and HLA in healthy donors. In the PCR, 60 Vbeta and 13 Jbeta primers were used. This table comes from immunoSEQ multiplex PCR, and its TCRdb copy is limited to in-frame clones, with some not included. The sample lists 100,000 to 150,000 clones; over 65% were seen once. Specimen: PBMCs. Receptors originate from a young man in good health and CMV-seropositive.

The DNA of the CDR3 is TGTGCCAGCGGCCTGGACAGGGCGTTCTATGGCTACACCTTC. Translation gives CASGLDRAFYGYTF. The rearrangement uses TRBV6-1 and TRBJ1-2; the match to TRBD1 covers 8 bases. The germline V gene has CDR1 MNHNS and CDR2 SASEGT. This CDR3 is 14 amino acids long. With 8 bases clipped from V and 4 bases from J, the junction kept 9 bases outside the gene matches.

The rearrangement uses TRBV21-1 and TRBJ2-1; no check of the table's D call, TRBD2, against the DNA was made. TRBV21-1 is a pseudogene locus. The CDR3 totals 17 residues. The CDR3 spells CASSTPGLAGGALEQFF. The CDR3 coding sequence is TGTGCCAGCAGCACACCGGGACTAGCGGGGGGAGCTCTTGAGCAGTTCTTC.

The gene calls are TRBV28 and TRBJ2-6; 9 positions match TRBD1. Germline CDR1 and CDR2: MDHEN and SYDVKM. After removal of 6 bases from V and 0 bases from J, the junction contained 6 bases not matched to a gene. CDR3 length: 17 residues. The CDR3 region is CASSDGTGYSGANVLTF. CDR3 DNA: TGTGCCAGCAGCGACGGGACAGGGTACTCTGGGGCCAACGTCCTGACTTTC. The full variable domain, its missing parts supplied by reference TRBV28 and TRBJ2-6, is DVKVTQSSRYLVKRTGEKVFLECVQDMDHENMFWYRQDPGLGLRLIYFSYDVKMKEKGDIPEGYSVSREKKERFSLILESASTNQTSMYLCASSDGTGYSGANVLTFGAGSRLTVL.

The chain has TRBV28 and TRBJ2-5, with D possibly matching TRBD1 (6 bases). Germline CDR1 MDHEN, CDR2 SYDVKM. With 3 bases removed from V and 3 bases from J, the gap between germline ends came to 8 bases. The CDR3 has 13 amino acids. The chain's CDR3 is CASSFAGEETQYF. The DNA of the CDR3 is TGTGCCAGCAGTTTTGCAGGGGAAGAGACCCAGTACTTC.

The rearrangement joins TRBV29-1 to TRBJ1-5; tentatively, D is TRBD1 (6 bases). Germline lookup yields CDR1 SQVTM and CDR2 ANQGSEA. The CDR3 is 13 residues long. V gave up 4 bases and J gave up 4 bases, with 11 bases separating them. The DNA for the CDR3 is TGCAGCGTTGGTAGGGGGTTTAATCAGCCCCAGCATTTT. Amino acids: CSVGRGFNQPQHF.

The chain employs TRBV27 and TRBJ2-1; D gene uncertain. The V gene lost 4 bases and the J gene lost 10 bases, with 14 bases spanning the gap. Germline values: CDR1 MNHEY, CDR2 SMNVEV (reference sequence). The CDR3 is 13 residues long. The CDR3 DNA is TGTGCCAGCAGTTCCAAGCTAGGCTGGGAGCAGTTCTTC. This gives the protein CASSSKLGWEQFF.

The chain is built from TRBV7-8 and TRBJ2-7; 7 bases map to TRBD1. This CDR3 contains 14 residues. Trimming at V came to 3 bases and at J to 3 bases, leaving 5 bases not matched to a gene. CDR1 is SGHVS, CDR2 FQNEAQ, per germline. CDR3 nucleotide sequence: TGTGCCAGCAGCTTCTCAGGGGGTTTCTACGAGCAGTACTTC. Protein sequence: CASSFSGGFYEQYF.

The rearrangement joins TRBV30 to TRBJ1-1; unclear D gene. Trimming removed 6 bases at V and 2 bases at J, with 10 bases between. CDR3 size: 12 residues. CDR1 and CDR2 from the germline V gene are GTSNPN and SVGIG (reference sequence). The CDR3 here is CACPGSNTEAFF. The DNA for the CDR3 is TGTGCCTGTCCGGGTTCCAACACTGAAGCTTTCTTT.

V is TRBV14 and J is TRBJ2-3, with D perhaps matching TRBD1 (5 bases). V dropped 4 bases and J dropped 1 base, with 15 bases sitting between them. There are 16 residues in the CDR3. Germline lookup yields CDR1 SGHDN and CDR2 FVKESK. The CDR3 nucleotides are TGTGCCAGCAGCCCGACAGAGCTAAGCCGCACAGATACGCAGTATTTT. Translated: CASSPTELSRTDTQYF.

The rearrangement uses TRBV7-9 and TRBJ2-5; D perhaps matches TRBD2 (5 bases). This CDR3 region has 13 residues. Trimming left V 5 bases short and J 4 bases short, with 11 bases between. The V gene's germline CDR1 is SEHNR and CDR2 FQNEAQ (reference sequence). The DNA for the CDR3 is TGTGCCAGCAGCCCGAAACGGGGAGAGACCCAGTACTTC. Protein sequence: CASSPKRGETQYF.

V gene TRBV2 combines with J gene TRBJ1-4; tentatively, D is TRBD1 (6 bases). CDR1 SNHLY and CDR2 FYNNEI come from the germline V gene. This CDR3 region has 13 residues. V shed 8 bases and J shed 6 bases, with 13 bases lying between them. CDR3 DNA sequence: TGTGCCAGCGCAGTGAGGGGGTATGAAAAACTGTTTTTT. It translates to CASAVRGYEKLFF.

The V gene is TRBV10-3, the J gene TRBJ2-5, with TRBD2 identical over 7 bases. Germline V CDR1 and CDR2: ENHRY, SYGVKD. This CDR3 is built from 14 residues. Germline trimming cut 4 bases from V and 3 bases from J; bases unmatched to any gene: 5. The CDR3 DNA follows: TGTGCCATCAGTGCGGGGGGTAGGGAAGAGACCCAGTACTTC. As protein: CAISAGGREETQYF.

The V call is TRBV5-1, the J call TRBJ1-4; D perhaps matches TRBD1 (6 bases). Germline lookup yields CDR1 SGHRS and CDR2 YFSETQ. This CDR3 contains 15 residues. V lost 0 bases and J 0 bases, leaving 6 bases between the germline ends. DNA of the CDR3: TGCGCCAGCAGCTTGGAGGGGGCAACTAATGAAAAACTGTTTTTT. Translated: CASSLEGATNEKLFF.

The V and J genes are TRBV19 and TRBJ1-5, with D possibly matching TRBD1 (5 bases). The CDR3 consists of 14 residues. Germline V gene lookup returns CDR1 LNHDA and CDR2 SQIVND (reference sequence). The ends were cut back, 6 bases at V and 4 bases at J, with 13 bases in the middle. This chain's CDR3 is CASRPGPVNQPQHF. In nucleotides, the CDR3 is TGTGCCAGTAGGCCAGGGCCCGTAAATCAGCCCCAGCATTTT. Supplemented by reference TRBV19 and TRBJ1-5, the full variable domain reads DGGITQSPKYLFRKEGQNVTLSCEQNLNHDAMYWYRQDPGQGLRLIYYSQIVNDFQKGDIAEGYSVSREKKESFPLTVTSAQKNPTAFYLCASRPGPVNQPQHFGDGTRLSIL.

The J gene is TRBJ1-1, the V gene TRBV7-3; weak D call: TRBD1 (5 bases). Per the germline V gene, CDR1 is SGHTA and CDR2 is FQGTGA. CDR3 length: 15 residues. V dropped 5 bases and J dropped 4 bases, with 17 bases sitting between them. CDR3 bases: TGTGCCAGCAGCGCCGGGGACTTTACTACCACTGAAGCTTTCTTT. Protein product: CASSAGDFTTTEAFF.

The V gene is TRBV7-6, the J gene TRBJ2-5, with a tentative D call TRBD2 (6 bases). Germline V gene lookup returns CDR1 SGHVS and CDR2 FNYEAQ. V lost 1 base to trimming and J lost 2 bases, with 11 bases between them. CDR3 length equals 15 residues. The CDR3 DNA sequence: TGTGCCAGCAGCTTAGGGGTTGGGAGGCAAGAGACCCAGTACTTC. Its translation: CASSLGVGRQETQYF.

This rearrangement joins TRBV19 to TRBJ1-4; 7 bases map to TRBD1. Germline V gene data show CDR1 as LNHDA and CDR2 as SQIVND (reference sequence). J gave up 5 bases and V 9 bases, and 3 bases lay outside the gene matches. This CDR3 has 12 amino acids. This CDR3 reads CASDRVNEKLFF. As DNA, the CDR3 is TGTGCCAGCGACAGGGTGAATGAAAAACTGTTTTTT.

The rearrangement uses TRBV15 and TRBJ2-5; tentatively, D is TRBD1 (5 bases). V lost 5 bases, J lost 1 base, and 11 bases lay in between. From germline, CDR1 is LNHNV and CDR2 YYDKDF (reference sequence). CDR3 size: 14 residues. The CDR3 loop is CATSVTGLQETQYF. The CDR3 DNA is TGTGCCACCAGCGTAACAGGCCTCCAAGAGACCCAGTACTTC.

This chain links TRBV6-1 with TRBJ1-2; 11 bases line up with TRBD1. The CDR3 spans 16 residues. J lost 3 bases, V lost 1 base, and 4 bases had no gene match. Germline V gene sequence: CDR1 MNHNS, CDR2 SASEGT. This CDR3 is CASSEGTGGKDYGYTF. CDR3 sequence (DNA): TGTGCCAGCAGTGAAGGGACAGGGGGCAAGGACTATGGCTACACCTTC.

J is TRBJ1-4 and V is TRBV27; D unclear. CDR1 and CDR2 (germline): MNHEY, SMNVEV (reference sequence). The germline V and J ends were trimmed by 5 bases and 0 bases, with 13 bases remaining between them. The CDR3 loop spans 16 amino acids. The CDR3 DNA follows: TGTGCCAGCAGTCTTTCTTACTTAGCAACTAATGAAAAACTGTTTTTT. Amino acids: CASSLSYLATNEKLFF. Supplemented by reference TRBV27 and TRBJ1-4, the full variable domain reads EAQVTQNPRYLITVTGKKLTVTCSQNMNHEYMSWYRQDPGLGLRQIYYSMNVEVTDKGDVPEGYKVSRKEKRNFPLILESPSPNQTSLYFCASSLSYLATNEKLFFGSGTQLSVL.

This clone has a single count. The chain employs TRBV13 and TRBJ2-1; 7 bases are shared with TRBD2. CDR3 length equals 18 residues. Germline values: CDR1 PRHDT, CDR2 FYEKMQ (reference sequence). V lost 0 bases, J lost 0 bases, and 8 bases stayed unmatched. The CDR3 region is CASSLGVWGGDSYNEQFF. The CDR3 DNA is TGTGCCAGCAGCTTAGGGGTTTGGGGGGGGGACTCCTACAATGAGCAGTTCTTC.

The chain joins TRBV18 to TRBJ1-4; 11 bases align to TRBD1. The J segment lost 7 bases and the V segment lost 1 base, leaving 2 bases of the junction unmatched. CDR3 length: 15 residues. CDR1 is KGHSH and CDR2 is LQKENI in the germline V gene. CDR3 sequence reads: CASSPRTGGVEKLFF. The CDR3 DNA follows: TGTGCCAGCTCACCACGGACAGGGGGCGTTGAAAAACTGTTTTTT.

The J gene is TRBJ1-5, the V gene TRBV6-6; 8 nucleotides line up with TRBD1. CDR1 is MNHNY, CDR2 SVGAGI, per germline (reference sequence). This CDR3 spans 16 amino acids. V dropped 0 bases and J dropped 4; count of bases not matched to a gene: 5. In DNA form, the CDR3 reads TGTGCCAGCAGTTACTCCAACAGGGGGGGGAATCAGCCCCAGCATTTT. Its protein product is CASSYSNRGGNQPQHF.

This clone was seen a few times. V and J are TRBV6-1 and TRBJ1-1; unclear D gene. The germline V and J ends were trimmed by 3 bases and 10 bases, with 12 bases remaining between them. This CDR3 region has 12 residues. Germline loops: CDR1 MNHNS, CDR2 SASEGT. CDR3 coding DNA: TGTGCCAGCAGTGATTTGGTAGGAGTAGCTTTCTTT. This gives the protein CASSDLVGVAFF.

The chain couples TRBV11-3 to TRBJ1-1, with D unresolved. This CDR3 is built from 14 residues. V shed 1 base and J shed 3 bases, with 9 bases lying between them. CDR1 and CDR2 from the germline V gene are SGHNT and YENEEA. CDR3 sequence: CASSLGGSDTEAFF. The CDR3 nucleotides are TGTGCCAGCAGCTTAGGAGGGTCGGACACTGAAGCTTTCTTT. The whole variable domain, filled in from reference TRBV11-3 and TRBJ1-1, reads EAGVVQSPRYKIIEKKQPVAFWCNPISGHNTLYWYLQNLGQGPELLIRYENEEAVDDSQLPKDRFSAERLKGVDSTLKIQPAELGDSAVYLCASSLGGSDTEAFFGQGTRLTVV.

The chain couples TRBV13 to TRBJ2-5, with a tentative D call TRBD2 (5 bases). The germline CDR1 and CDR2 sequences are PRHDT and FYEKMQ (reference sequence). The CDR3 covers 15 residues. With 5 bases removed from V and 2 bases from J, the gap between germline ends came to 15 bases. The CDR3 coding sequence is TGTGCCAGCAGCGCAGGACTCCTTTCACAAGAGACCCAGTACTTC. Translating it yields CASSAGLLSQETQYF.